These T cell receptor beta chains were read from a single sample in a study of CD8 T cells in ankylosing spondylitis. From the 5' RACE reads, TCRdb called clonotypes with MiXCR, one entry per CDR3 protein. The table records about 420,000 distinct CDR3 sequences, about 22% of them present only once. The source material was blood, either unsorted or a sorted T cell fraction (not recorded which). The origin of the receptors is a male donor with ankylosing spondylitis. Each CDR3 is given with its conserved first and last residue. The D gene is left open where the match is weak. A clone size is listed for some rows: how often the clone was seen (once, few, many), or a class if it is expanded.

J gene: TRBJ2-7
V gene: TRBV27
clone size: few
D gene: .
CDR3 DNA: TGTGCCAGCAGTTTTGGAAGGGACCGAGCCTACGAGCAGTACTTC
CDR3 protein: CASSFGRDRAYEQYF

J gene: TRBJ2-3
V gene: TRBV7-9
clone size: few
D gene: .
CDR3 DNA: TGTGCCAGCAGCACCCGCCAGACAGTCCTCGGCACAGATACGCAGTATTTT
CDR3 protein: CASSTRQTVLGTDTQYF

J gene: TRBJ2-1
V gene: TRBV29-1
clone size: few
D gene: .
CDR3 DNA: TGCAGCGTTGAAGGGGGCGAGGATGAGCAGTTCTTC
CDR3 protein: CSVEGGEDEQFF

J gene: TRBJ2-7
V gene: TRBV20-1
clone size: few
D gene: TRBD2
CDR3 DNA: TGCAGTGCCGAGGGTGGGCGGGAGGAGCAGTACTTC
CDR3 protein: CSAEGGREEQYF

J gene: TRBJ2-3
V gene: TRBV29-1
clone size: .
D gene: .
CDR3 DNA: TGCAGCGTTGAAGCGGGAGAGGGCACAGATACGCAGTATTTT
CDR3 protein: CSVEAGEGTDTQYF

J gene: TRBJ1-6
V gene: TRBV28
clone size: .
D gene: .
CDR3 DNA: TGTGCCAGCAGTTTAGGGGGGGGCCCCTATAATTCACCCCTCCACTTT
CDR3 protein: CASSLGGGPYNSPLHF

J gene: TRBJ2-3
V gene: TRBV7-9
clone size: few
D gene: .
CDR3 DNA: TGTGCCAGCAGCTCGGACAGAGATACGCAGTATTTT
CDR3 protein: CASSSDRDTQYF

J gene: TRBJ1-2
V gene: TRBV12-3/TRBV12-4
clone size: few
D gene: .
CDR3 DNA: TGTGCCATCCGTACAGGGACTAACTATGGCTACACCTTC
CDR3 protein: CAIRTGTNYGYTF

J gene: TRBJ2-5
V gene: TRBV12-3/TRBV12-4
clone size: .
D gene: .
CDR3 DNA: TGTGCCAGCAGCATCACTAGCTGGGAGACCCAGTACTTC
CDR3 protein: CASSITSWETQYF

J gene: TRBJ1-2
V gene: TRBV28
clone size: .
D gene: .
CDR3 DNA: TGTGCCAGCAGTTCGGGAAGTAACTATGGCTACACCTTC
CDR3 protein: CASSSGSNYGYTF

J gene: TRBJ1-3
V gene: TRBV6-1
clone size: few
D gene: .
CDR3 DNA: TGTGCCAGCAGGACTAACAGGGAGACCCGGAACACCATATATTTT
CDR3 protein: CASRTNRETRNTIYF

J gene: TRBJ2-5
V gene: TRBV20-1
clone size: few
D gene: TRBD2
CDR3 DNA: TGCAGTGTGACTAGCGGGAGCCAAGAGACCCAGTACTTC
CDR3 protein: CSVTSGSQETQYF

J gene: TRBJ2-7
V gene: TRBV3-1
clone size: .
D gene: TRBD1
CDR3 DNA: TGTGCCAGCAGCCCCCGGGACAGGGAGGGCGAGCAGTACTTC
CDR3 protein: CASSPRDREGEQYF

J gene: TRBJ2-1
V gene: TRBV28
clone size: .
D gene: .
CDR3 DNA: TGTGCCAGCAGAGAACCGGGGGCTAGCAAGTTCTTC
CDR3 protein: CASREPGASKFF

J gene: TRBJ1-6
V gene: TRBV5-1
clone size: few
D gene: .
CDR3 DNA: TGCGCCAGCAGCTTCGGGGACGGTTCACCCCTCCACTTT
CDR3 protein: CASSFGDGSPLHF

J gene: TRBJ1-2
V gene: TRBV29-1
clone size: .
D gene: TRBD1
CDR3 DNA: TGCAGCGTTGCAGTGACAGGGCGTGACTACACCTTC
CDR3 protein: CSVAVTGRDYTF

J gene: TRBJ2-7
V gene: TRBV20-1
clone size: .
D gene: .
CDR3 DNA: TGCAGTGCTAGAGATCGCCTACCGTCCTACGAGCAGTACTTC
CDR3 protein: CSARDRLPSYEQYF